This T cell receptor beta chain was captured by sequencing in a study of blood T cell repertoires in COVID-19. The V end was cut by 1 base, the J end by 3 bases, with 12 bases between. This CDR3 comprises 14 residues. In germline, CDR1 is SQVTM, CDR2 ANQGSEA. Measured with immunoSEQ multiplex PCR; TCRdb has only the in-frame clones, and not every one. The repertoire includes approximately 410,000 clones, 70% to 90% of them detected once, and 1.4% to 1.5% sits in the top ten. J is TRBJ1-1 and V is TRBV29-1; D might be TRBD1 (6 bases). Sample: peripheral blood. This TCR derives from a woman aged 30 to 39 with active or convalescent COVID-19. CDR3 DNA: TGCAGCGTTGAAGTGGCGAGGGGGTACACTGAAGCTTTCTTT. It translates to CSVEVARGYTEAFF.